This T cell receptor beta chain stems from a study of response to subunit inactivated influenza vaccine. Study-wide points: Seasonal influenza vaccination, on each occasion, was suggested by the authors to recruit few new T cells.

There are a few counts of this clonotype. Its antigen is still unknown. MiXCR was run by TCRdb on the RT-PCR reads, yielding one entry per CDR3 protein. The sample has fewer than 250,000 distinct CDR3 sequences, approximately 15% seen once. The sequenced sample was CD8+ T cells sorted from PBMCs, obtained approximately 5 days after vaccination. This sequence originates from a man aged 50-59 years who received an inactivated influenza vaccine.

CDR3 loop: CASSYSGTRRDEQYF. CDR3 DNA sequence: TGTGCCAGCAGTTACTCGGGGACCCGCCGGGACGAGCAGTACTTC. The chain combines TRBV6-5 with TRBJ2-7; D may correspond to TRBD1 or TRBD2 (5 bases each). The CDR3 covers 15 residues. The V gene lost 0 bases and the J gene lost 5 bases, with 14 bases spanning the gap. From germline, CDR1 is MNHEY and CDR2 SVGAGI.